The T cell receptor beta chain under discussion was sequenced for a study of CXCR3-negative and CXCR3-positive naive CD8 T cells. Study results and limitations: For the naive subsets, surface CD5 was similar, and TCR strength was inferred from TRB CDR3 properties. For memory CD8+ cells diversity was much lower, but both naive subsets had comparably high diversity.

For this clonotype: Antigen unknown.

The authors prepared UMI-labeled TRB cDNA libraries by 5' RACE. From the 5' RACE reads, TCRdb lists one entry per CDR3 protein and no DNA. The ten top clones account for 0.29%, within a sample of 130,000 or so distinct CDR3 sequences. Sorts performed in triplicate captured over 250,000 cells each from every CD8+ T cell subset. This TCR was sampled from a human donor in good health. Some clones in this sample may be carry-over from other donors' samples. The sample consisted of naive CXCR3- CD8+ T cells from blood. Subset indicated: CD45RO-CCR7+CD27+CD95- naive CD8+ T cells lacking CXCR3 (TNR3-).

CDR3 amino acids: CSVILRGDYEQYF. The gene calls are TRBV29-1 and TRBJ2-7; TCRdb designates TRBD2, a call that cannot be tested without DNA. The CDR3 contains 13 residues. Germline lookup yields CDR1 SQVTM and CDR2 ANQGSEA.